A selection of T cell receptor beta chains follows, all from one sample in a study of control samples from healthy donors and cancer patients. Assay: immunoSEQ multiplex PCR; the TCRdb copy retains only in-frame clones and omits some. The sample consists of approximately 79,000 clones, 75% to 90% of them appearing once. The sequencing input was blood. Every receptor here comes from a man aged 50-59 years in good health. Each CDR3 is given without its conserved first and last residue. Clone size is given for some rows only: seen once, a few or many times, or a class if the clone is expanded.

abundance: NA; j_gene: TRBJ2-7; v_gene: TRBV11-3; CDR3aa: ASSSITPGQQNYEQY
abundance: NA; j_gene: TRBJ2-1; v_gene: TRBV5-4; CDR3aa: ASSFLGDYNEQF
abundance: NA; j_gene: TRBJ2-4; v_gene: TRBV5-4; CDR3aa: ASSPGQGGRNIQY
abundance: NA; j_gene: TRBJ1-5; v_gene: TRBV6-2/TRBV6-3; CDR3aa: ASSYPTGSGYQPQH
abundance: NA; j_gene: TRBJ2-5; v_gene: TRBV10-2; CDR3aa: ASSEVGLAQETQY
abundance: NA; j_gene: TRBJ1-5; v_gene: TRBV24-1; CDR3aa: ATRQELNQPQH
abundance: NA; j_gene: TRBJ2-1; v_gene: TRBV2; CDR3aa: ASSQQGNEQF
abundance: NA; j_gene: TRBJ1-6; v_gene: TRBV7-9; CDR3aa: ASSKIPVKGTNSPLH
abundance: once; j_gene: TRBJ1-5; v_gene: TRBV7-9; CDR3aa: ASSLVPGQPQH
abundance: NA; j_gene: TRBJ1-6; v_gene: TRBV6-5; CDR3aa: ASQGGGGSPLH
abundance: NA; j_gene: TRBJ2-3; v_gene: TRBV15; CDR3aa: ATSSPAGDTQY
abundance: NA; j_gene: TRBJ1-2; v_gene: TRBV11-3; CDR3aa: ASSPGTGNGYT
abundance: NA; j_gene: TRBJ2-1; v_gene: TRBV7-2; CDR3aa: ASSFVGDSYNEQF
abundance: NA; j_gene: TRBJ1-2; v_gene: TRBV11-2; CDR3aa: ASSRDYNYGYT
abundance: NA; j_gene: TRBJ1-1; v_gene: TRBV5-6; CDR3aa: ASSLVLRGTEAF
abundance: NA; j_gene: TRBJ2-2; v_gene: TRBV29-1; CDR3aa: SVVGGPTGELF
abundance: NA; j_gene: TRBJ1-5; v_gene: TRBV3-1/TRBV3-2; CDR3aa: ASSQDPVSNQPQH
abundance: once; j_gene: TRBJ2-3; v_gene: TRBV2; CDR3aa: ASSPGTASTDTQY
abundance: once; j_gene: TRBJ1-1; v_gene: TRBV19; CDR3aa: ASSRLGTEAF
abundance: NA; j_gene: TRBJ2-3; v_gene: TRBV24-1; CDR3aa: ATKKGGVDTQY
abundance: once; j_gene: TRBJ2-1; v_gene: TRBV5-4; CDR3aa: ASSLGIRSDEQF
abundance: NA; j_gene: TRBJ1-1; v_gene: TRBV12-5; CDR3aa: ASGLLGVGVPFRAF
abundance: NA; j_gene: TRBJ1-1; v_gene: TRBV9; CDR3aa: ASSSGFSANTEAF
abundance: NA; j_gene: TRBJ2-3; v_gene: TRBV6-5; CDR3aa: ASSYTPASTDTQY
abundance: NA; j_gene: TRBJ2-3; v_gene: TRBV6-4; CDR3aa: ASSEGLTSTDTQY
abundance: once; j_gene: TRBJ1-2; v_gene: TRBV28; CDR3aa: ASSSDTNYGYT
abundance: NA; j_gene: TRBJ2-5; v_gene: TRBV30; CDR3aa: AWSRPPQETQY
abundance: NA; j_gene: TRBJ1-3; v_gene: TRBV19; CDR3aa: ASSPLTSSGNTIY
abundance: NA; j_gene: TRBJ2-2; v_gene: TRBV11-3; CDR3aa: ASSSRTGYTGELF
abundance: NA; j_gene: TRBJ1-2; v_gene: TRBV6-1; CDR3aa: ASSEAAGSYGYT
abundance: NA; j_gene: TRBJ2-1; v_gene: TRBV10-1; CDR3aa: ASSPHWGSHNEQF
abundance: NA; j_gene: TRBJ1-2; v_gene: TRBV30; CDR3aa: AWSVPGTGANYGYT
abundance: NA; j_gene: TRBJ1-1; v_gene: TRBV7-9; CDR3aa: AGRGTEVNTEAF
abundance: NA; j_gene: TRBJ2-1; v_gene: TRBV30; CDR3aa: AWSARQAFREQF
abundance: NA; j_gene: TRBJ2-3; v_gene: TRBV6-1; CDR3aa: ASSEAYTQY
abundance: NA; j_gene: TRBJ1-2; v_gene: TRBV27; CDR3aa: ASSSGDRNYGYT
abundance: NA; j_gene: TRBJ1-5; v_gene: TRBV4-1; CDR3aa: ASSQDGYGNQPQH
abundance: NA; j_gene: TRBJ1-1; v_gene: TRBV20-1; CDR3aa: SASTGPSGNTEAF
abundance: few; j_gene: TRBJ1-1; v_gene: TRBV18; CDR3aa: ASSLLSDGEEAF
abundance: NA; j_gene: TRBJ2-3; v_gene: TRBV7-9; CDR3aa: ASSPNGQTVTDTQY
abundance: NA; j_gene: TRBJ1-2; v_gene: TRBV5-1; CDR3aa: ASSFNPSNYGYT
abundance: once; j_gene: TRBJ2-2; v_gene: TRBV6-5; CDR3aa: ASSLARGAGELF
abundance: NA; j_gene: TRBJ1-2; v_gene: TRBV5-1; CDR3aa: ASSWGQAANYGYT
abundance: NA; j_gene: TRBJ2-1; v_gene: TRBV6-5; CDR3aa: ASSLRTSGAPNEQF
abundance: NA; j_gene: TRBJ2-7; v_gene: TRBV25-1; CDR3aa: ASSDYRLDSLYEQY
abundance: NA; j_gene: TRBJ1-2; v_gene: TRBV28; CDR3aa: ASSNGFLGYGYT